This TCR beta chain was observed in a study of CD8+CD57+ T cells in acquired aplastic anemia (dated by TCRdb to the late 2010s). Study-wide context: A mean of approximately 2.9 ug of DNA, ranging from roughly 0.17 to 30 ug, was extracted from sorted CD4+ and CD8+ cells. CD8+CD57+ expansion was defined as a frequency above the mean frequency observed in healthy subjects. Overall study results and their limits: CD8+ Simpson's diversity did not differ significantly between patients and healthy controls (P=0.060). Around 28 CD8+ CDR3 sequences were found to be shared between patients and controls, but these sequences appeared to be highly expressed in patients and within the immunodominant clones of the patients.

The CDR3, from cysteine to phenylalanine, totals 16 residues. Just the 48-base CDR3 DNA is kept, in frame starting at base 1. The CDR1 and CDR2 encoded by the germline V gene are SNHLY and FYNNEI. Trimming takes 3 bases from V and 3 bases from J, and the germline ends sit 17 bases apart. Genomic DNA served as template for TCR beta VDJ combination and CDR3 sequence profiling. An Illumina HiSeq 2000 was used for TCR repertoire sequencing. The authors' pipeline ran thus. TRBV/TRBJ rearrangement plots, CDR3 size and DJ length profiles, and Simpson's diversity index were used to evaluate the repertoires. The most abundant DNA sequence in the deep sequencing data was defined as the immunodominant clone. CDR3 amino acid sequences were checked for sharing between subjects and were compared against published repertoires and the VDJdb database. Using fastp at Q25 and MiXCR, TCRdb reprocessed the public reads and kept productive beta chains. Merged by CDR3 protein, the rows form single entries marked with the most common genes and DNA. These V and J calls are TCRdb output, not the study's own analysis. This sample has approximately 250,000 distinct CDR3 sequences in its table, and 82% of those were observed once. Together, the top ten hold roughly 42% of the sample.

On this clonotype: This receptor's antigen is unknown. Nothing much larger sits one base from this clone, and base qualities are not available.

The patients picked for sequencing were ones in whom flow cytometry had shown an expansion of CD8+CD57+ cells. Every patient had severe acquired aplastic anemia, diagnosed using the International Study of Aplastic Anemia and Agranulocytosis and Camitta criteria. No therapy had been received by the patients at the time of blood sampling. TCR repertoires of sorted CD4+ and CD8+ blood T cells from severe aplastic anemia patients and healthy subjects were deep-sequenced in the study. Patients were enrolled under clinicaltrials.gov protocols 00001620, 01623167, 00001397, 00071045, 00081523 and 00961064 in the USA. Ficoll-Paque density gradient centrifugation was used to isolate peripheral blood mononuclear cells. Before DNA extraction, CD4+ and CD8+ T cells were sorted with FACS or magnetic beads.

This sequence uses TRBV2 and TRBJ1-2; TRBD1 might be the D gene, on 6 matching bases. Sequenced material: sorted CD4+, CD8+, or CD8+CD57+ T cells (not recorded which) from PBMCs. This sequence was found in a human donor with aplastic anemia. The bases read TGTGCCAGCAGTGATGGGGGGCCCTCGGTAGACTATGGCTACACCTTC. The translation is CASSDGGPSVDYGYTF.